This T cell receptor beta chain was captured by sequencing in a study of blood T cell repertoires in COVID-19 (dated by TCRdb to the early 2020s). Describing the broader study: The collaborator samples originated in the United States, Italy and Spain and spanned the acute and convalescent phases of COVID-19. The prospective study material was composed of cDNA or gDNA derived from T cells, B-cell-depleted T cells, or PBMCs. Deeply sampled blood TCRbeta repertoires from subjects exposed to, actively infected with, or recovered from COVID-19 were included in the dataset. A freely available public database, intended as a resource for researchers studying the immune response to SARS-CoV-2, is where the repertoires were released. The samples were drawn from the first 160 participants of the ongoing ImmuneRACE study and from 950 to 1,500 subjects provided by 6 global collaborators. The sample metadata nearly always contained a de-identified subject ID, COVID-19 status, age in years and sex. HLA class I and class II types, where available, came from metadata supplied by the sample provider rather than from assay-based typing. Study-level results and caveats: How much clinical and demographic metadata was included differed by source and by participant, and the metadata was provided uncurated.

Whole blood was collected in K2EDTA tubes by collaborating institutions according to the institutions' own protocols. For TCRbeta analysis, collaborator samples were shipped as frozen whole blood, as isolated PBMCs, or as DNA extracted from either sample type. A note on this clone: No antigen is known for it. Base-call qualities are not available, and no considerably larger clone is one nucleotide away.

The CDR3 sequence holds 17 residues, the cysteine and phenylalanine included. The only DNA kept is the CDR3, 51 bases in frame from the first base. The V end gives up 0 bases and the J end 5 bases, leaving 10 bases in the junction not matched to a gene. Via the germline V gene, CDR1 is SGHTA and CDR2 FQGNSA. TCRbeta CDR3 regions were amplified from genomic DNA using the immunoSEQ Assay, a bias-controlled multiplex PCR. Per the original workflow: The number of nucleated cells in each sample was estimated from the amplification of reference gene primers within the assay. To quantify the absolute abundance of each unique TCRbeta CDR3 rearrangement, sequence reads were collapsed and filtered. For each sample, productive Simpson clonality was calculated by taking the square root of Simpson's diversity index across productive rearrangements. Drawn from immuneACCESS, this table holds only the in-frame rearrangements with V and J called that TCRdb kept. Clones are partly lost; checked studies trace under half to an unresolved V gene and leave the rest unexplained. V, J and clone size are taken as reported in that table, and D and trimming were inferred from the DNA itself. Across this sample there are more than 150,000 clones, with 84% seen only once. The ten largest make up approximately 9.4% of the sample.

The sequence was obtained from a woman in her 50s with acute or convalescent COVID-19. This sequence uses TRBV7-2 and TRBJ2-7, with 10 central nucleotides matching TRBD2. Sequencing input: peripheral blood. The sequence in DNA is TGTGCCAGCAGCTTAGCGCTGGTTAGCGGGAGGTACCACGAGCAGTACTTC. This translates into CASSLALVSGRYHEQYF.